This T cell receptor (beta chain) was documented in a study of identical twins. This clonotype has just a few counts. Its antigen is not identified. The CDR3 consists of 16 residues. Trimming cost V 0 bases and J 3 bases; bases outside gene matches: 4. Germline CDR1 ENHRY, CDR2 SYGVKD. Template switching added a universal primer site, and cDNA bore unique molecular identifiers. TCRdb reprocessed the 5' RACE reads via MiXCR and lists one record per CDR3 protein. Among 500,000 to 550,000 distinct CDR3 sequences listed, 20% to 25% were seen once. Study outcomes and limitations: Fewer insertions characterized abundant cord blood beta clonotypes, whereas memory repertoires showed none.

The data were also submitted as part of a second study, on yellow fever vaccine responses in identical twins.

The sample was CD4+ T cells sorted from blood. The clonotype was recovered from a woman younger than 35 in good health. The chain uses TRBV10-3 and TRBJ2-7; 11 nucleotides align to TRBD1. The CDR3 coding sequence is TGTGCCATCAGTGAGTCGGGGACAGGGGGGCACTACGAGCAGTACTTC. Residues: CAISESGTGGHYEQYF.